The T cell receptor beta chain under discussion was sequenced for a study of OX40 agonist ivuxolimab in advanced cancers. At the level of the study: Patients were given ivuxolimab, an antibody that agonizes OX40 (CD134).

Whole-study findings and limits: Mean expanded clone counts were higher in CD8+ than CD4+ T cells.

With respect to this clone: No antigen is known for it.

Assay: immunoSEQ multiplex PCR; the TCRdb copy retains only in-frame clones and omits some. The sample carries 50,000 to 55,000 clones, 75% to 90% recorded once. From germline, CDR1 is SGHVS and CDR2 FNYEAQ. V shed 4 bases and J shed 3 bases, with 13 bases lying between them. This CDR3 has 14 amino acids. Sampling of blood occurred at baseline, cycle 4 day 1, and cycle 7 day 1. This clonotype originated in an adult with an advanced solid tumor such as melanoma, head and neck, liver or kidney cancer. Sample: CD4+ or CD8+ T cells sorted from blood, taken in a trial of the OX40 agonist ivuxolimab. The chain links TRBV7-6 to TRBJ2-7, with D perhaps TRBD2 (6 bases). The CDR3 DNA sequence: TGTGCCAGCAGCTCTCCTCGGAGGGGCTACGAGCAGTACTTC. It is translated as CASSSPRRGYEQYF.